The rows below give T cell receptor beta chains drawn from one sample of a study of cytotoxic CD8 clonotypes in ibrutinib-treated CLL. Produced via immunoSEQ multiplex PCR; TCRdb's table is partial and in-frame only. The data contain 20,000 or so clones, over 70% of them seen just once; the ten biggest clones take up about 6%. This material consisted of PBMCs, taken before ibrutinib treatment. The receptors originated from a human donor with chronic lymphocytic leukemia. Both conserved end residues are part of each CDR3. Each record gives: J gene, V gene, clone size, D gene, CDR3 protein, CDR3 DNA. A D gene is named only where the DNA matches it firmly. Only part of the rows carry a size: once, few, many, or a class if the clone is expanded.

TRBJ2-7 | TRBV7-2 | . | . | CASSLTRDYEQYF | TGTGCCAGCAGCTTAACAAGAGACTACGAGCAGTACTTC
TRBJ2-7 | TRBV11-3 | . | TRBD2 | CASSLSGGTYEQYF | TGTGCCAGCAGCTTAAGCGGGGGGACCTACGAGCAGTACTTC
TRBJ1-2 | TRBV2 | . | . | CASSEVRAYANYGYTF | TGTGCCAGCAGTGAAGTGAGGGCCTACGCTAACTATGGCTACACCTTC
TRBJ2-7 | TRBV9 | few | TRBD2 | CASSSDPGLLSYEQYF | TGTGCCAGCAGCTCCGATCCGGGACTACTCTCCTACGAGCAGTACTTC
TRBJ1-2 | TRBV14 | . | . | CASSQDARAGYGYTF | TGTGCCAGCAGCCAAGATGCCAGGGCGGGCTATGGCTACACCTTC
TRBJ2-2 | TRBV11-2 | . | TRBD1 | CASSVYGTGGTGELFF | TGTGCCAGCAGCGTTTACGGGACAGGGGGCACCGGGGAGCTGTTTTTT
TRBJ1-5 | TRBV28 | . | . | CASSLWGNQPQHF | TGTGCCAGCAGTCTCTGGGGTAATCAGCCCCAGCATTTT
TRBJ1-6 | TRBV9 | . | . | CASSVMGSPLHF | TGTGCCAGCAGCGTTATGGGTTCACCCCTCCACTTT
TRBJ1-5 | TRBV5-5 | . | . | CASSLVWNQPQHF | TGTGCCAGCAGCTTGGTGTGGAATCAGCCCCAGCATTTT
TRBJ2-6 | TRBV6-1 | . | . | CASLHGGGANVLTF | TGTGCCAGCCTCCACGGGGGCGGGGCCAACGTCCTGACTTTC
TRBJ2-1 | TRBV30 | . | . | CAWSRDSYNEQFF | TGTGCCTGGTCGAGGGACTCCTACAATGAGCAGTTCTTC
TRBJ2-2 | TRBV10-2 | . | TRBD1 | CASSDRPGQGRTGELFF | TGCGCCAGCAGTGACAGACCGGGACAGGGACGCACCGGGGAGCTGTTTTTT
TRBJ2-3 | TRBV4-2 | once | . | CASSQGISTSTDTQYF | TGTGCCAGCAGCCAAGGGATATCAACTAGCACAGATACGCAGTATTTT
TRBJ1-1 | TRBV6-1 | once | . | CASSVRGRGTEAFF | TGTGCCAGCAGTGTCCGGGGGAGGGGCACTGAAGCTTTCTTT
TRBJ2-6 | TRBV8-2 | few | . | CGTQIITQSRANVLTF | TGTGGCACTCAAATCATAACACAAAGTCGGGCCAACGTCCTGACTTTC
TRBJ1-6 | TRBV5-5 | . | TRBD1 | CASSQPGGWWNSPLHF | TGTGCCAGCAGTCAACCAGGGGGCTGGTGGAATTCACCCCTCCACTTT
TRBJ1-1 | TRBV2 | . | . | CASSLEDTEAFF | TGTGCCAGCAGTCTGGAGGACACTGAAGCTTTCTTT
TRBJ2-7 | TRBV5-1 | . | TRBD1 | CASSPRGTGGYEQYF | TGCGCCAGCAGCCCTCGGGGGACAGGGGGCTACGAGCAGTACTTC
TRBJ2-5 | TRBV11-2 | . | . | CASSLGTVRQETQYF | TGTGCCAGCAGCTTAGGGACAGTCCGACAAGAGACCCAGTACTTC
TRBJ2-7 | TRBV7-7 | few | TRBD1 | CASSQGQGAYEQYF | TGTGCCAGCAGCCAGGGACAGGGGGCTTACGAGCAGTACTTC
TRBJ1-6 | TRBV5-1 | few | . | CASSSTPDSGNSPLHF | TGCGCCAGCAGCTCCACTCCGGACAGCGGCAATTCACCCCTCCACTTT
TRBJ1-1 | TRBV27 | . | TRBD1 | CASSPSNRDRGLVEAFF | TGTGCCAGCAGCCCCTCAAACCGGGACAGGGGATTAGTTGAAGCTTTCTTT